This TCR beta chain was recovered during a study of shared clonotypes between healthy human individuals. Turning to the study itself: Used for every donor were three CD4 naive, three CD4 memory, two CD8 naive and one CD8 memory plate.

The CDR3 consists of 15 residues. Germline CDR1 and CDR2: SGHRS and YFSETQ. V shed 0 bases and J shed 6 bases, with 14 bases lying between them. Replicate sorted-subset PCRs were loaded with 150 to 250 ng DNA, roughly 33,000 T cell genomes. The table came from immunoSEQ multiplex PCR; TCRdb's copy has only in-frame clones and leaves some out. The sample yields approximately 940,000 clones, approximately 80% seen once. This chain joins TRBV5-1 and TRBJ2-3; D remains ambiguous. The sample was memory CD4+ T cells sorted from blood. Subset defined: CD45RA-negative fraction. The sequence derives from a man between 18 and 35 years old in good health. The CDR3 DNA is TGCGCCAGCAGCTTGGGGGGAACTCTGCAGGATACGCAGTATTTT. It codes for CASSLGGTLQDTQYF.